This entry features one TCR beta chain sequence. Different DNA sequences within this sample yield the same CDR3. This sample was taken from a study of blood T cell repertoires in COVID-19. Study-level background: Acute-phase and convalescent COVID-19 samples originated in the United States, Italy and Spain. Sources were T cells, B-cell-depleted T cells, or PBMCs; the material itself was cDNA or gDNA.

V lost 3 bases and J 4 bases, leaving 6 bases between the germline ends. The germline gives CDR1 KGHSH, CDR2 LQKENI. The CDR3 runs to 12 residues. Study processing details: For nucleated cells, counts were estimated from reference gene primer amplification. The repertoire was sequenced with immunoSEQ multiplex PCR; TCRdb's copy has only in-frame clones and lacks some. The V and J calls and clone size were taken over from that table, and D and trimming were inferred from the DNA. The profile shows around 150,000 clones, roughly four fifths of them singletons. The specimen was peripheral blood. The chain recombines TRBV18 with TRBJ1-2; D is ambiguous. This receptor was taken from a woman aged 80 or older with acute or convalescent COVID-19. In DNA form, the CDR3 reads TGTGCCAGCTCACCTACATCCTATGGCTACACCTTC. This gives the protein CASSPTSYGYTF.